The 8 T cell receptor beta chains reported below all come from one sample, sequenced in a study of cytomegalovirus exposure and HLA in healthy donors. Primers included in the PCR were 60 Vbeta and 13 Jbeta primers. Data came from immunoSEQ multiplex PCR; TCRdb stores just in-frame clones and leaves some out. The sample has 120,000 or so clones; 80% are singletons. Input material: PBMCs. The source of these receptors is a female donor in good health and CMV-seronegative.

CDR3 in amino acids: CASSGPNRADTQYF. CDR3 in DNA: TGTGCCAGCAGCGGACCGAACAGGGCCGATACGCAGTATTTT. The chain joins TRBV9 to TRBJ2-3, with D perhaps TRBD1 (6 bases). Germline CDR1 SGDLS, CDR2 YYNGEE. Trimming removed 3 bases from V and 6 bases from J, with 14 bases in between. CDR3 size: 14 residues.

This clone was counted a few times. This chain connects TRBV30 to TRBJ2-7; maybe TRBD2 (6 bases). This CDR3 has 14 residues. From germline, CDR1 is GTSNPN and CDR2 SVGIG (reference sequence). V dropped 0 bases and J dropped 1 base, with 10 bases sitting between them. The CDR3 protein is CAWSVGLASYEQYF. CDR3 DNA sequence: TGTGCCTGGAGTGTAGGCCTAGCGTCCTACGAGCAGTACTTC.

The chain combines TRBV7-9 with TRBJ1-2; D call uncertain. From germline, CDR1 is SEHNR and CDR2 FQNEAQ (reference sequence). The CDR3 is 15 residues long. Trimming removed 3 bases from V and 4 bases from J, with 15 bases in between. The CDR3 here is CASSFVIESGYGYTF. In nucleotides, the CDR3 is TGTGCCAGCAGCTTTGTTATTGAGAGTGGCTATGGCTACACCTTC.

This clone was observed once. The genes are TRBV29-1 and TRBJ2-7; no clear D gene. CDR1 is SQVTM and CDR2 is ANQGSEA in the germline V gene. The CDR3 is 15 residues long. Trimming shortened V by 3 bases and J by 1 base, and 16 bases separated the two germline ends. The CDR3 region is CSVDRQTSTSYEQYF. The CDR3 region has the DNA TGCAGCGTTGATCGGCAGACATCTACATCCTACGAGCAGTACTTC.

This clone was observed a single time. The J gene is TRBJ1-6, the V gene TRBV2, with 7 bases aligning to TRBD1. Trimming cost V 8 bases and J 5 bases; bases outside gene matches: 9. CDR1 SNHLY and CDR2 FYNNEI come from the germline V gene. The CDR3 spans 15 residues. The CDR3 protein is CASRVEGQHNSPLHF. The CDR3 DNA is TGTGCCAGCCGGGTGGAGGGACAGCATAATTCACCCCTCCACTTT. The full variable domain, its missing parts supplied by reference TRBV2 and TRBJ1-6, is EPEVTQTPSHQVTQMGQEVILRCVPISNHLYFYWYRQILGQKVEFLVSFYNNEISEKSEIFDDQFSVERPDGSNFTLKIRSTKLEDSAMYFCASRVEGQHNSPLHFGNGTRLTVT.

The rearrangement joins TRBV2 to TRBJ2-7, with 10 bases that match TRBD2. Per the germline V gene, CDR1 is SNHLY and CDR2 is FYNNEI. The CDR3 sequence is 16 residues long. Trimming removed 5 bases from V and 3 bases from J; junction bases left unmatched: 10. The CDR3 DNA sequence: TGTGCCAGCAGTCAAACTTGGGCTAGCGGGGGCTACGAGCAGTACTTC. The encoded protein is CASSQTWASGGYEQYF. Based on the CDR3 plus reference TRBV2 and TRBJ2-7, the full variable domain is EPEVTQTPSHQVTQMGQEVILRCVPISNHLYFYWYRQILGQKVEFLVSFYNNEISEKSEIFDDQFSVERPDGSNFTLKIRSTKLEDSAMYFCASSQTWASGGYEQYFGPGTRLTVT.

The rearrangement joins TRBV5-6 to TRBJ1-2; 8 nucleotides agree with TRBD1. With V trimmed by 4 bases and J by 7 bases, 9 bases remained unmatched. Germline CDR1 and CDR2: SGHDT and YYEEEE. The CDR3 is 14 residues long. The CDR3 DNA reads as TGTGCCAGCAGCAACTCCAGGGGGCTGGCTGGCTACACCTTC. It yields the protein CASSNSRGLAGYTF.

The chain is built from TRBV11-2 and TRBJ2-7; TRBD2 matches at 9 bases. V lost 1 base and J lost 4; bases outside the gene matches: 5. The CDR3 has 15 amino acids. Germline CDR1 reads SGHAT; CDR2 reads FQNNGV. The chain's CDR3 is CASSLGPSGMYEQYF. The DNA for the CDR3 is TGTGCCAGCAGCTTAGGCCCTAGCGGGATGTACGAGCAGTACTTC.